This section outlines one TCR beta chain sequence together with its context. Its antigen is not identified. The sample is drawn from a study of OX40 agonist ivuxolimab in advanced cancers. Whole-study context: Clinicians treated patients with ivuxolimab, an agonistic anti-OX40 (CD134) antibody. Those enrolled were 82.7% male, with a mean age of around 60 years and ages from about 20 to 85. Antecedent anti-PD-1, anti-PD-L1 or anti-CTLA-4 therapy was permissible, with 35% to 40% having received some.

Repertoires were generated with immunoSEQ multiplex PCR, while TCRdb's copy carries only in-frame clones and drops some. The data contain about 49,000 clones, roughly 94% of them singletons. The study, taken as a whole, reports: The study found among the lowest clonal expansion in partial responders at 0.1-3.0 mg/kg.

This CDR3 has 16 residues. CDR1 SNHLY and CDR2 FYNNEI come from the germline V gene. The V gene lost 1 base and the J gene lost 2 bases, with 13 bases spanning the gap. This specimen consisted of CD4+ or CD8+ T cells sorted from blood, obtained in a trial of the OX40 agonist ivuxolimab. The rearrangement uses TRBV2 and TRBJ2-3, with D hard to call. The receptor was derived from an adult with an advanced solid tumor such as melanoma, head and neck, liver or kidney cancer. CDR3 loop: CASSEGTQIYTDTQYF. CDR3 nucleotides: TGTGCCAGCAGTGAAGGCACCCAGATTTACACAGATACGCAGTATTTT.